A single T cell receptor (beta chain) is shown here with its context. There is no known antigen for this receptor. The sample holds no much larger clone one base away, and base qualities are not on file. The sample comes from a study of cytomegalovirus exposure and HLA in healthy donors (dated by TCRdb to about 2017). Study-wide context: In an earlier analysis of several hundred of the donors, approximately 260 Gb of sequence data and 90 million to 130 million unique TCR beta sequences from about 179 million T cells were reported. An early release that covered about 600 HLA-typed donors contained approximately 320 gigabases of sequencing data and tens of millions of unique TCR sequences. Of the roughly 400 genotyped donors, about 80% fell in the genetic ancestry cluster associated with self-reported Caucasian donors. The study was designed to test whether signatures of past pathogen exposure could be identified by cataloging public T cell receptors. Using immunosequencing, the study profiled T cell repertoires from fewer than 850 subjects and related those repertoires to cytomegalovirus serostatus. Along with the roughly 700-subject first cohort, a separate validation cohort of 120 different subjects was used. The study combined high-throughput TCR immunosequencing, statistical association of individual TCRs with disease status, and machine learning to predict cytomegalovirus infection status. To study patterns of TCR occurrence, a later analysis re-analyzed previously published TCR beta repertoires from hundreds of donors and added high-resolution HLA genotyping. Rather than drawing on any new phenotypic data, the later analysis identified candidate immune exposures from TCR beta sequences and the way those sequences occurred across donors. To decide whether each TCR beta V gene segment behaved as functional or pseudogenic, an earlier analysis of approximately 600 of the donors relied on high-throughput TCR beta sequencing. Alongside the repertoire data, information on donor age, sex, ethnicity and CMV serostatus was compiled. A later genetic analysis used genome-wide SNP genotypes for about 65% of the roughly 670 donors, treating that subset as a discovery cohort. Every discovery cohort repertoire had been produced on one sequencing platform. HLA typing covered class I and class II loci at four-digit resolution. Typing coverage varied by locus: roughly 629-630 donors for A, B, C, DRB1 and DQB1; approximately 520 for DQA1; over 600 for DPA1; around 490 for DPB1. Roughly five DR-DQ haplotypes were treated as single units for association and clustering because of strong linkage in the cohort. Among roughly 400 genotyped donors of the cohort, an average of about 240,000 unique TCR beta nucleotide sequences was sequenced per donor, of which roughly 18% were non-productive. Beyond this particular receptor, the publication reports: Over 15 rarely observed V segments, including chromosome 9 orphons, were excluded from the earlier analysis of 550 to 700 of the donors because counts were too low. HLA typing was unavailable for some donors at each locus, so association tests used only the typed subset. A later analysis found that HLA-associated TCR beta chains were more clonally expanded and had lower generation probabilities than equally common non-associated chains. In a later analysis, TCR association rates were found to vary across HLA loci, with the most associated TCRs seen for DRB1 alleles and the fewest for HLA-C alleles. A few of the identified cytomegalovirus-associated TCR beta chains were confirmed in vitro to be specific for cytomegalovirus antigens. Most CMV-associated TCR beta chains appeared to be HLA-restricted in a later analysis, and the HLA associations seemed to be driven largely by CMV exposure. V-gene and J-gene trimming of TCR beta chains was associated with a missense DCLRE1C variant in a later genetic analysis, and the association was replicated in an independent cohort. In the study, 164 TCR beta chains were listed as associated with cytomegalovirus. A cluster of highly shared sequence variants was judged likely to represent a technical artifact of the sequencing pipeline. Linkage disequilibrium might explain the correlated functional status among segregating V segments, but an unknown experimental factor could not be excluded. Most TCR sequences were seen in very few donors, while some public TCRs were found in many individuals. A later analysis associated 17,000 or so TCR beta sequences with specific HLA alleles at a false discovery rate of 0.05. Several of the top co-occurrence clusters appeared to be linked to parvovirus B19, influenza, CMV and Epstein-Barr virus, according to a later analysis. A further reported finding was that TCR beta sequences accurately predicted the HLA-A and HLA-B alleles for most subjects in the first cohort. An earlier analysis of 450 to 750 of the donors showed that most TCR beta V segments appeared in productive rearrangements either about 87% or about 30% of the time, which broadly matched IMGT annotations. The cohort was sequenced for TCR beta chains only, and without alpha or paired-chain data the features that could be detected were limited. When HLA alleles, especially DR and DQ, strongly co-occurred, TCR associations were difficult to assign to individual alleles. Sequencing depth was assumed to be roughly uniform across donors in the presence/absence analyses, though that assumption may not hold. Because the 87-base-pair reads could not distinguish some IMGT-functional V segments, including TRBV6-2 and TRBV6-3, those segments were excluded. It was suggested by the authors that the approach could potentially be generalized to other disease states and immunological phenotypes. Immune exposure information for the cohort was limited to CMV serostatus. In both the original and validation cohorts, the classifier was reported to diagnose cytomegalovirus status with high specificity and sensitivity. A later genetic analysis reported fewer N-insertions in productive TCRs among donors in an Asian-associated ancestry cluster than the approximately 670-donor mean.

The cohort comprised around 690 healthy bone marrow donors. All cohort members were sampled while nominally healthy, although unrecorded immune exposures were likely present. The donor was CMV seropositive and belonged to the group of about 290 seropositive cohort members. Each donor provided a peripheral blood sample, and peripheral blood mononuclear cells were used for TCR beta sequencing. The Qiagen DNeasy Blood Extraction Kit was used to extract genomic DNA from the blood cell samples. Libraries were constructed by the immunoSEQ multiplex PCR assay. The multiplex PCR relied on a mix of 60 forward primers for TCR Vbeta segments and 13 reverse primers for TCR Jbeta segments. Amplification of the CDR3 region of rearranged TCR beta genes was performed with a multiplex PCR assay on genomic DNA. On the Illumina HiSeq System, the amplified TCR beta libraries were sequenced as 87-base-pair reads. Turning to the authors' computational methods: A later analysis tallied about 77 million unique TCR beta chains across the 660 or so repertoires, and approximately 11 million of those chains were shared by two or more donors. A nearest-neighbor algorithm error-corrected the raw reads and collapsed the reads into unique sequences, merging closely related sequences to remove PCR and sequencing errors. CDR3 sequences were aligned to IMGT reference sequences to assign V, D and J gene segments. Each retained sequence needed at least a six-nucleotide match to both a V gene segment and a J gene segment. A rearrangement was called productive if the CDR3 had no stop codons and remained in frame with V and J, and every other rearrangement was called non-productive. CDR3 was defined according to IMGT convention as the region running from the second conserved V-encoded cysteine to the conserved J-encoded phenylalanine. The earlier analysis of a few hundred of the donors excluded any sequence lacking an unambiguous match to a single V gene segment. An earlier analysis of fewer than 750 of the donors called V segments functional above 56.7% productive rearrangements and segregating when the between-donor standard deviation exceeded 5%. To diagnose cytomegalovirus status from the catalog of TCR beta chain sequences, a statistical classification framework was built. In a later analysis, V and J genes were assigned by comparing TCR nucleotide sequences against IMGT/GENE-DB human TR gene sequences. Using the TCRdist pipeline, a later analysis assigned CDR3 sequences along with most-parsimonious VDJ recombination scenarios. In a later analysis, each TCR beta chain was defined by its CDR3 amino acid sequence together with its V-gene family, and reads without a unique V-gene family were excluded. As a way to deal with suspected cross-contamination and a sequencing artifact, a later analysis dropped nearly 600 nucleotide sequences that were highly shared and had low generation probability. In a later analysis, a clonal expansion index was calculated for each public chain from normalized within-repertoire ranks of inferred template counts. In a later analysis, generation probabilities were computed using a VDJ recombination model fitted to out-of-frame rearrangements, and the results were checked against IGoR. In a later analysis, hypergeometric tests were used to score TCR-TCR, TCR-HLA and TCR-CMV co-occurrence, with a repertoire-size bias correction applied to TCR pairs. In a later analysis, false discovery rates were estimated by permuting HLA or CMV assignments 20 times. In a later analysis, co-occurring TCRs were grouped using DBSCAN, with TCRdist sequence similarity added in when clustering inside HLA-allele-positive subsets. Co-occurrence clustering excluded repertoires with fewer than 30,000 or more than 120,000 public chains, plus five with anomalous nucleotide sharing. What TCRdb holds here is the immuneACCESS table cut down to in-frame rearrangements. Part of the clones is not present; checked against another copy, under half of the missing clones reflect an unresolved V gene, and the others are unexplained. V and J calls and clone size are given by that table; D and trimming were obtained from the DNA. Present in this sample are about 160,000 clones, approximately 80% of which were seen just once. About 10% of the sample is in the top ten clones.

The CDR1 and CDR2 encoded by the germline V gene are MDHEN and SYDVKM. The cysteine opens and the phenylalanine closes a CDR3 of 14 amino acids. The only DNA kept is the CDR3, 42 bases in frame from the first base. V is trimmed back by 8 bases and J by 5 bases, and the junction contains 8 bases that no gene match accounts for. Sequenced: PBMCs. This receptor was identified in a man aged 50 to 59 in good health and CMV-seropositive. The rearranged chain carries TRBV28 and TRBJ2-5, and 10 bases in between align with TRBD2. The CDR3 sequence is CASGPAGGRETQYF. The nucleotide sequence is TGTGCCAGCGGGCCAGCGGGAGGGCGGGAGACCCAGTACTTC.